This TCR beta chain is from a study of T-cell reconstitution after alpha-beta-depleted transplantation in children. Study findings and constraints: Most T-cell counts and diversity one year after the transplant came from T cells that were newly produced.

Preparation of the TCRbeta library used unique molecular identifiers. TCRdb recomputed calls from the PCR reads with MiXCR, one row per CDR3 protein. The top ten clones hold 25% to 30% of a sample with a few hundred thousand distinct CDR3 sequences, 15% to 20% of them seen once. Germline V gene data show CDR1 as MGHRA and CDR2 as YSYEKL. The CDR3 length is 16 residues. The junction had 9 bases not matched to a gene; V was cut back by 4 bases and J by 2 bases. Remarks on this clonotype: Its target is not known.

The TCR originated in a boy younger than two who had a stem cell transplant for Wiskott-Aldrich syndrome, so the T cells may come from the graft donor. The sample in question was PBMCs, mostly from graft donor cells, obtained 360 days after TCRalphabeta/CD19-depleted stem cell transplant. V is TRBV4-1 and J is TRBJ2-3; 7 bases fit TRBD1. For the CDR3, the DNA is TGCGCCAGCAGCCCCGAAGACGACAGGGTCACAGATACGCAGTATTTT. This translates into CASSPEDDRVTDTQYF.